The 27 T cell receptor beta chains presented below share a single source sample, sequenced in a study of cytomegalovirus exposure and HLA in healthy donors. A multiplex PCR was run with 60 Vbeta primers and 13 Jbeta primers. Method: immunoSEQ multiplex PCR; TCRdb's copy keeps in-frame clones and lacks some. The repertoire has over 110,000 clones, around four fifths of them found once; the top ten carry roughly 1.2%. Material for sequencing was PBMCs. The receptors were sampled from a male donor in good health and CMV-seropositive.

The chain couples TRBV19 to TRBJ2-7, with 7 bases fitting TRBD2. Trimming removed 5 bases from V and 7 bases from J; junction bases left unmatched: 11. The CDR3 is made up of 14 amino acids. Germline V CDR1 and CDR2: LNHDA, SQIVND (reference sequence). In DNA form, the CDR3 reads TGTGCCAGTAGTCAGGGAGGGGCACTGGGGGAGCAGTACTTC. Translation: CASSQGGALGEQYF.

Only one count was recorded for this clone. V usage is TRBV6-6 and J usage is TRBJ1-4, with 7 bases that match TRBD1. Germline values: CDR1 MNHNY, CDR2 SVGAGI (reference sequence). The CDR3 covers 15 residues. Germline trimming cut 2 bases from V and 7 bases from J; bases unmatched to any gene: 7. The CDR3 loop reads CASSYVGTAREKLFF. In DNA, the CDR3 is TGTGCCAGCAGTTACGTGGGGACAGCCCGTGAAAAACTGTTTTTT.

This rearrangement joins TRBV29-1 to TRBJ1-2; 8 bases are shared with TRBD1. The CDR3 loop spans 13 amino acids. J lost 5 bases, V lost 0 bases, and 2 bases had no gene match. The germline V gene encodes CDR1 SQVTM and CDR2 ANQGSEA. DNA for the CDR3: TGCAGCGTTGAAGACCGGGACAGGTATGGCTACACCTTC. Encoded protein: CSVEDRDRYGYTF.

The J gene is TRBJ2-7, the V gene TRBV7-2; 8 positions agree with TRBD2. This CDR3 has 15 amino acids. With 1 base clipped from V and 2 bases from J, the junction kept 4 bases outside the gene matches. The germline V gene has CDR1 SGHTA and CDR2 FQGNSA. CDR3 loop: CASSLVRGGTYEQYF. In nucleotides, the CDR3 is TGTGCCAGCAGCTTAGTACGGGGGGGGACCTACGAGCAGTACTTC.

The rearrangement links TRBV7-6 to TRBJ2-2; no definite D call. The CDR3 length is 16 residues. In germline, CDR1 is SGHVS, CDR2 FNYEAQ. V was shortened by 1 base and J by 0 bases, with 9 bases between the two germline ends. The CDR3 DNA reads TGTGCCAGCAGCTTAGGACGACTTGCGAACACCGGGGAGCTGTTTTTT. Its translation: CASSLGRLANTGELFF.

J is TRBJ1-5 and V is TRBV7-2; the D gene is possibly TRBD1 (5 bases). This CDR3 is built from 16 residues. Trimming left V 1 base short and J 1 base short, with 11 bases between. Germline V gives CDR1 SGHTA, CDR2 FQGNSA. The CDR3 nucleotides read TGTGCCAGCAGCTTAGTGGGGGGGGTAAGCAATCAGCCCCAGCATTTT. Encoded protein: CASSLVGGVSNQPQHF.

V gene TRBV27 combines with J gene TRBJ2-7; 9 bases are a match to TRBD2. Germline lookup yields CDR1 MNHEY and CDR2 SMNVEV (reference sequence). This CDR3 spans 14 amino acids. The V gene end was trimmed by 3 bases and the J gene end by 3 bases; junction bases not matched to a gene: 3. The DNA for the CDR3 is TGTGCCAGCAGTTTTAGCGGGAGTAACTACGAGCAGTACTTC. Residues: CASSFSGSNYEQYF.

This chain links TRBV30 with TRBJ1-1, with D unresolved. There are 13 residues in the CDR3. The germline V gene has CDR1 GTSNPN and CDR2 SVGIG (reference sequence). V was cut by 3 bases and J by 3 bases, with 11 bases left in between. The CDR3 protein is CAWSLGVDTEAFF. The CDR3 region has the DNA TGTGCCTGGAGCCTCGGGGTAGACACTGAAGCTTTCTTT.

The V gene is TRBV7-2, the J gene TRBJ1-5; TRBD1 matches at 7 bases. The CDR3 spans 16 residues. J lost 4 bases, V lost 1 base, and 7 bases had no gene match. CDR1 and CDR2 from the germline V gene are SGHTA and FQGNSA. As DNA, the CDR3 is TGTGCCAGCAGCTTAGATGCGGCAGGGGGGAATCAGCCCCAGCATTTT. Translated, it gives CASSLDAAGGNQPQHF. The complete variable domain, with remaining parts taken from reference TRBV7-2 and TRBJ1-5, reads GAGVSQSPSNKVTEKGKDVELRCDPISGHTALYWYRQSLGQGLEFLIYFQGNSAPDKSGLPSDRFSAERTGGSVSTLTIQRTQQEDSAVYLCASSLDAAGGNQPQHFGDGTRLSIL.

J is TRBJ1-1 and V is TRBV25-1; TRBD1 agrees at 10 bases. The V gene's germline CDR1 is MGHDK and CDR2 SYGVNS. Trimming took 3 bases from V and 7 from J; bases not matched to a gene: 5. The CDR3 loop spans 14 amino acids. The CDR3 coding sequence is TGTGCCAGCAGTGATGACAGGGGGCTTATTGAAGCTTTCTTT. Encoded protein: CASSDDRGLIEAFF.

The CDR3 sequence: CASSATSGAYEQYF. In DNA, the CDR3 is TGTGCCAGCAGCGCAACTAGCGGGGCCTACGAGCAGTACTTC. The gene calls are TRBV7-2 and TRBJ2-7; TRBD2 agrees at 10 bases. V dropped 5 bases and J dropped 2; count of bases not matched to a gene: 3. The CDR3 is 14 residues long. Per the germline V gene, CDR1 is SGHTA and CDR2 is FQGNSA.

CDR3 nucleotides: TGTGCCAGCAGCTTGGAGCCCGGGATTGAGCAGTACTTC. This sequence encodes CASSLEPGIEQYF. The rearrangement links TRBV5-6 to TRBJ2-7, with D tentatively TRBD2 (5 bases). Germline V lookup: CDR1 SGHDT, CDR2 YYEEEE. The CDR3 loop spans 13 amino acids. V lost 0 bases to trimming and J lost 7 bases, with 11 bases between them.

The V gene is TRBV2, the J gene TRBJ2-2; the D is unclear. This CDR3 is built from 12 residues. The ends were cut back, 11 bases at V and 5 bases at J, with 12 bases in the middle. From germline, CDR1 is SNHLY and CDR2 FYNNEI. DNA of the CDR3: TGTGCCCTACGCCGGTTGACCGGGGAGCTGTTTTTT. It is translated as CALRRLTGELFF.

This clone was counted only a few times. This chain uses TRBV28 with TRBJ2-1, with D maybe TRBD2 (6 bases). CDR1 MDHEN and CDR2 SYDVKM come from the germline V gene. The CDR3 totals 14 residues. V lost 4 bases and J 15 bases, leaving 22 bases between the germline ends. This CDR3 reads CASSSSEALVGRFF. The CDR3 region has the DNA TGTGCCAGCAGTTCCTCTGAGGCCCTCGTCGGGAGGTTCTTC.

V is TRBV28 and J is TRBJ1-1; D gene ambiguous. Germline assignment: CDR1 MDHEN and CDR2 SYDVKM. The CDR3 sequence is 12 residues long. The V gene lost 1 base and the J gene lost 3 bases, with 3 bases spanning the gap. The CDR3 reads CASSLLDTEAFF. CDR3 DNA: TGTGCCAGCAGTTTATTAGACACTGAAGCTTTCTTT. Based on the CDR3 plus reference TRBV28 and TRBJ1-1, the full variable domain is DVKVTQSSRYLVKRTGEKVFLECVQDMDHENMFWYRQDPGLGLRLIYFSYDVKMKEKGDIPEGYSVSREKKERFSLILESASTNQTSMYLCASSLLDTEAFFGQGTRLTVV.

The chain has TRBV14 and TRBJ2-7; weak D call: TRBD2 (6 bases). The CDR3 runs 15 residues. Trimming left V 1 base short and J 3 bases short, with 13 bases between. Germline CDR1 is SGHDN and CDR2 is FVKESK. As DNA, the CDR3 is TGTGCCAGCAGCCAAGGATTCGGGAGAATCTACGAGCAGTACTTC. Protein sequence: CASSQGFGRIYEQYF. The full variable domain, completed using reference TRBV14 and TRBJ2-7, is EAGVTQFPSHSVIEKGQTVTLRCDPISGHDNLYWYRRVMGKEIKFLLHFVKESKQDESGMPNNRFLAERTGGTYSTLKVQPAELEDSGVYFCASSQGFGRIYEQYFGPGTRLTVT.

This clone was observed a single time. CDR3 protein: CASSTTGTNSYEQYF. DNA for the CDR3: TGTGCCAGTAGTACCACCGGGACTAACTCCTACGAGCAGTACTTC. The rearrangement joins TRBV19 to TRBJ2-7; 7 bases are shared with TRBD2. CDR1 LNHDA and CDR2 SQIVND come from the germline V gene (reference sequence). CDR3 length: 15 residues. V lost 4 bases, J lost 0 bases, and 6 bases stayed unmatched.

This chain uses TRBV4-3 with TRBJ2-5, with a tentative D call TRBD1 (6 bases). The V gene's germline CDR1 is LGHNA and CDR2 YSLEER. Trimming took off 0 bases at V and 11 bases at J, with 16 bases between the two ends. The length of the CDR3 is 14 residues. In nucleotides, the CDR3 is TGCGCCAGCAGCCAAGACAGGGGTTTGTGGGAGCAGTACTTC. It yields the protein CASSQDRGLWEQYF.

The CDR3 loop reads CASSLAGTNTGELFF. For the CDR3, the DNA is TGTGCCAGCAGCTTAGCGGGCACTAACACCGGGGAGCTGTTTTTT. V usage is TRBV7-9 and J usage is TRBJ2-2; D remains ambiguous. The CDR3 runs to 15 residues. CDR1 is SEHNR, CDR2 FQNEAQ, per germline (reference sequence). Trimming cost V 0 bases and J 2 bases, with 7 bases left between them.

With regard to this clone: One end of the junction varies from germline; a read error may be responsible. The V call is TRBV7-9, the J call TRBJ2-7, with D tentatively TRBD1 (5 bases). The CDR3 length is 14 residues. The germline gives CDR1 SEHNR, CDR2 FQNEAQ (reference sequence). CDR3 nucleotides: TGTTCCAGCAGCTTAGTGTCTAGGGGCGACGAGCAGTACTTC. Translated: CSSSLVSRGDEQYF. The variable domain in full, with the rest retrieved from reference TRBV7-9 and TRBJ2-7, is DTGVSQNPRHKITKRGQNVTFRCDPISEHNRLYWYRQTLGQGPEFLTYFQNEAQLEKSRLLSDRFSAERPKGSFSTLEIQRTEQGDSAMYLCSSSLVSRGDEQYFGPGTRLTVT.

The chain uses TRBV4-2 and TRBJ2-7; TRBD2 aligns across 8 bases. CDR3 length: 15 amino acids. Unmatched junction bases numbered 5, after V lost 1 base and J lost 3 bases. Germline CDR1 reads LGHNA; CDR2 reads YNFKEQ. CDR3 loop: CASSQVGRGVYEQYF. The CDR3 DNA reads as TGTGCCAGCAGCCAAGTGGGGCGGGGGGTCTACGAGCAGTACTTC.

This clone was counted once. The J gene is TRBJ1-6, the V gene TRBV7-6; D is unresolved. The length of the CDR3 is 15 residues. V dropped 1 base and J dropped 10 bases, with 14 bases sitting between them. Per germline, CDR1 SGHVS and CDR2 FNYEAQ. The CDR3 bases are TGTGCCAGCAGCTTAGGGGAGAGCGGGAGGTCACCCCTCCACTTT. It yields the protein CASSLGESGRSPLHF.

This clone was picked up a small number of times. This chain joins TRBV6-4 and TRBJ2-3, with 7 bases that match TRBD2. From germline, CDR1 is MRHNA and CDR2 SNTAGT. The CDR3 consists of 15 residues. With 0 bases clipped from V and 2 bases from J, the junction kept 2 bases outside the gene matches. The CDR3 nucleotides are TGTGCCAGCAGTGACTCGGCGGGAGACACAGATACGCAGTATTTT. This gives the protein CASSDSAGDTDTQYF.

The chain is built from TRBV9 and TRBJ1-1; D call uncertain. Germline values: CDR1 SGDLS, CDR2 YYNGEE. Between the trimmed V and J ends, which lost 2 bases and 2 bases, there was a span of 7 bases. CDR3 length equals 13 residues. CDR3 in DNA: TGTGCCAGCAGCGTCCGGGTTAACACTGAAGCTTTCTTT. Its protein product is CASSVRVNTEAFF.

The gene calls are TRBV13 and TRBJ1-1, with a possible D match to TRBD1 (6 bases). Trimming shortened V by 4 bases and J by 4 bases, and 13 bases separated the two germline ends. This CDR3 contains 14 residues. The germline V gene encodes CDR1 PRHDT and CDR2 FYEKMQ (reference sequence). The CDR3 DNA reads TGTGCCAGCAGCTCCGGCAGGGGACCCACTGAAGCTTTCTTT. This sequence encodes CASSSGRGPTEAFF.

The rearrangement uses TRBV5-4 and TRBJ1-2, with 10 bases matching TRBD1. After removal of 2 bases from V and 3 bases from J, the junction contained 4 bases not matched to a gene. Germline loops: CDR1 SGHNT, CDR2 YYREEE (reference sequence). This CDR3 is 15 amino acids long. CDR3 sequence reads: CASSFWTGGDYGYTF. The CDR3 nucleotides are TGTGCCAGCAGCTTCTGGACAGGGGGAGACTATGGCTACACCTTC.

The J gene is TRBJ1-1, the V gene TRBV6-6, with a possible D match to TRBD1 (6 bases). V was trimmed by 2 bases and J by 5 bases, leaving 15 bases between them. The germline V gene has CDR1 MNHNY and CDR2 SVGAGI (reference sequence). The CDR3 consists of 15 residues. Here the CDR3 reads CASSYEGGVVTEAFF. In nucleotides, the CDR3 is TGTGCCAGCAGTTACGAGGGGGGGGTGGTTACTGAAGCTTTCTTT.